A single sample is the source of the 5 T cell receptor beta chains below, sequenced in a study of human T cells and chemical hapten exposure. Time point meaning: patch test 1, 2 weeks after DPC sensitization. Treatment noted: therapeutic diphenylcyclopropenone sensitization with weekly scalp DPC. TCRdb analysed the RACE reads with MiXCR anew, one entry per CDR3 protein. The sample gives 60,000 to 80,000 distinct CDR3 sequences, 30% to 35% of which show up once; roughly 10% is in the top ten. Sequenced here: whole blood, sampled in connection with sensitization to the hapten diphenylcyclopropenone (DPC). The receptor source for this set is a man in his forties with alopecia areata. Some clones in this sample may be carry-over from other donors' samples.

The sample holds many counts of this clonotype. J is TRBJ2-1 and V is TRBV3-1; 13 bases are shared with TRBD2. CDR1 is LGHDT and CDR2 is YNNKEL in the germline V gene (reference sequence). The V and J ends lost 1 base and 8 bases, in that order; junction bases with no gene match: 8. This CDR3 is built from 17 residues. The CDR3 region has the DNA TGTGCCAGCAGCCAAGTCCGGACTAGCGGGGGAAGGGATGAGCAGTTCTTC. Protein product: CASSQVRTSGGRDEQFF.

This clonotype turned up a few times. The V call is TRBV12-3 or TRBV12-4, the J call TRBJ2-1; possibly TRBD2 for D (6 bases). Trimming left V 3 bases short and J 0 bases short, with 9 bases between. The CDR3 runs 15 residues. The CDR3 here is CASSFPAGSYNEQFF. As DNA, the CDR3 is TGTGCCAGCAGTTTCCCAGCGGGCTCCTACAATGAGCAGTTCTTC.

The sample holds a few counts of this clonotype. The chain is built from TRBV20-1 and TRBJ2-7; D may be TRBD1 (5 bases). The CDR3 runs to 14 residues. From germline, CDR1 is DFQATT and CDR2 SNEGSKA (reference sequence). V was pared by 5 bases and J by 2 bases, with 16 bases between. The CDR3 reads CSASTDSEPYEQYF. As DNA, the CDR3 is TGCAGTGCTTCGACAGACTCCGAGCCCTACGAGCAGTACTTC.

The chain links TRBV12-3 or TRBV12-4 to TRBJ1-4, with D possibly being TRBD1 (5 bases). V was shortened by 6 bases and J by 3 bases, with 11 bases between the two germline ends. This CDR3 is 14 amino acids long. The CDR3 nucleotides read TGTGCCAGCAGGGAACAGGCACCTAATGAAAAACTGTTTTTT. Translated: CASREQAPNEKLFF.

The chain combines TRBV12-3 or TRBV12-4 with TRBJ1-3; 7 positions agree with TRBD1. The CDR3 sequence is 13 residues long. V lost 7 bases to trimming and J lost 4 bases; unmatched junction nucleotides: 4. The DNA of the CDR3 is TGTGCCAGCACGGGGGACAGAGGAAACACCATATATTTT. Its translation is CASTGDRGNTIYF.